These 32 T cell receptor beta chains were all obtained from the same sample, sequenced in a study of T cells after yellow fever vaccination (dated by TCRdb to 2018 to 2020). Library method: 5' RACE. The run used an Illumina NovaSeq 6000. Through fastp at Q25 and MiXCR, TCRdb rebuilt clones from the public reads, retaining in-frame beta chains. Merged by CDR3 protein, the rows form single entries marked with the most common genes and DNA. Counted in this sample were 300,000 to 350,000 distinct CDR3 sequences; roughly a tenth of them appeared once. About 3.5% of the sample is taken by the ten largest. The sample's treatment or condition label, in plain terms: live attenuated yellow fever vaccine strain. The source material was CD4+ T cells sorted from PBMCs, sampled 45 days after the yellow fever booster vaccination. The source is a young man who received the YFV17D yellow fever vaccine.

The V gene is TRBV10-3, the J gene TRBJ1-3, with D possibly matching TRBD1 (6 bases). Germline-derived CDR1 and CDR2 are ENHRY and SYGVKD. The CDR3 consists of 14 residues. V gave up 8 bases and J gave up 2 bases, with 13 bases separating them. Here the CDR3 reads CAIRGAGTGNTIYF. CDR3 DNA sequence: TGTGCCATCCGGGGGGCAGGGACTGGAAACACCATATATTTT.

As to this clonotype: This may stem from a read error, because a much larger clone lies one nucleotide away. This chain links TRBV5-1 with TRBJ2-7, with D maybe TRBD2 (6 bases). Trimming took 0 bases from V and 7 from J, leaving 14 bases between them. Per the germline V gene, CDR1 is SGHRS and CDR2 is YFSETQ. The CDR3 has 14 amino acids. CDR3 nucleotides: TGCGCCAGCAGCTTGGCCGGAGGGGATCAAGAGCAGTACGTC. The encoded protein is CASSLAGGDQEQYV.

This clonotype showed up just a few times. This chain connects TRBV5-4 to TRBJ2-4; 7 bases are a match to TRBD1. Germline assignment: CDR1 SGHNT and CDR2 YYREEE (reference sequence). The V gene end was trimmed by 4 bases and the J gene end by 9 bases; junction bases not matched to a gene: 10. CDR3 size: 14 residues. CDR3 protein: CASSPGTVDSIQYF. The CDR3 coding sequence is TGTGCCAGCAGCCCTGGGACAGTCGATAGCATTCAGTACTTC.

The chain combines TRBV5-4 with TRBJ2-3, with 8 bases matching TRBD1. Germline V gene sequence: CDR1 SGHNT, CDR2 YYREEE (reference sequence). V gave up 4 bases and J gave up 6 bases; unmatched junction bases: 10. The CDR3 extends over 15 amino acids. This CDR3 is CASSSWDRLRDTQYF. Here the CDR3 DNA reads TGTGCCAGCAGCAGCTGGGACAGGCTCCGGGATACGCAGTATTTT.

There are many counts of this clonotype. The chain is built from TRBV5-1 and TRBJ2-7; tentatively, D is TRBD2 (5 bases). The V gene lost 5 bases and the J gene lost 3 bases, with 15 bases spanning the gap. CDR3 size: 14 residues. Per germline, CDR1 SGHRS and CDR2 YFSETQ. CDR3 nucleotide sequence: TGCGCCAGCAGTCTCCCGGACTCCCTCTACGAGCAGTACTTC. Translating gives CASSLPDSLYEQYF. The full variable domain, in which reference TRBV5-1 and TRBJ2-7 provide the parts outside the CDR3, is KAGVTQTPRYLIKTRGQQVTLSCSPISGHRSVSWYQQTPGQGLQFLFEYFSETQRNKGNFPGRFSGRQFSNSRSEMNVSTLELGDSALYLCASSLPDSLYEQYFGPGTRLTVT.

V is TRBV6-6 and J is TRBJ2-1; 8 bases map to TRBD1. The CDR3 covers 14 residues. CDR1 is MNHNY, CDR2 SVGAGI, per germline (reference sequence). V was pared by 6 bases and J by 8 bases, with 9 bases of the junction left unmatched. CDR3 in amino acids: CASRSRTGFDEQFF. CDR3 coding DNA: TGTGCCAGCAGATCTCGGACAGGGTTTGATGAGCAGTTCTTC.

This clonotype was detected ten times or more. The V gene is TRBV5-1, the J gene TRBJ2-2; either TRBD1 or TRBD2 may supply D (5 bases each). Looked up from germline, CDR1 is SGHRS and CDR2 is YFSETQ. The CDR3 extends over 16 amino acids. V dropped 0 bases and J dropped 0 bases, with 9 bases sitting between them. CDR3 amino acids: CASSLVLGANTGELFF. CDR3 bases: TGCGCCAGCAGCTTGGTTTTGGGGGCGAACACCGGGGAGCTGTTTTTT.

CDR3 sequence: CSVEAAGNNYGYTF. Here the CDR3 DNA reads TGCAGCGTTGAAGCTGCAGGGAATAACTATGGCTACACCTTC. The rearrangement joins TRBV29-1 to TRBJ1-2; D might be TRBD1 (5 bases). Germline V gives CDR1 SQVTM, CDR2 ANQGSEA. The CDR3 length is 14 residues. V was trimmed by 1 base and J by 1 base, leaving 10 bases between them.

CDR3 protein: CASSQDSLGASGGGDTQYF. The CDR3, as DNA: TGCGCCAGCAGCCAAGATAGTCTTGGTGCTAGCGGGGGGGGTGATACGCAGTATTTT. The V and J genes are TRBV4-3 and TRBJ2-3; 12 nucleotides line up with TRBD2. This CDR3 has 19 amino acids. Germline V CDR1 and CDR2: LGHNA, YSLEER. The J segment lost 6 bases and the V segment lost 0 bases, leaving 13 bases of the junction unmatched.

This clonotype was picked up a small number of times. V is TRBV27 and J is TRBJ2-7, with D perhaps matching TRBD1 (6 bases). Germline-derived CDR1 and CDR2 are MNHEY and SMNVEV (reference sequence). The CDR3 has 15 amino acids. Deletions cut 0 bases from V and 3 bases from J, with 12 bases between. The CDR3 nucleotides are TGTGCCAGCAGTTTATCGTGGGACAACTACTACGAGCAGTACTTC. Protein: CASSLSWDNYYEQYF.

The chain joins TRBV9 to TRBJ1-1, with a weak D call TRBD1 (5 bases). Germline CDR1 SGDLS, CDR2 YYNGEE. Trimming removed 0 bases from V and 7 bases from J, with 7 bases in between. This CDR3 is 12 amino acids long. Written as DNA, the CDR3 is TGTGCCAGCAGCGTAGATAGGGGTGAAGCTTTCTTT. Protein sequence: CASSVDRGEAFF.

This clonotype came up many times. The genes are TRBV5-1 and TRBJ2-7; D remains ambiguous. Germline CDR1 reads SGHRS; CDR2 reads YFSETQ. The CDR3 has 14 amino acids. The V end was cut by 0 bases, the J end by 2 bases, with 9 bases between. The CDR3 DNA is TGCGCCAGCAGCTTGGGATCCCAGCCCTACGAGCAGTACTTC. This gives the protein CASSLGSQPYEQYF.

The chain carries TRBV6-1 and TRBJ2-2; TRBD2 matches 8 bases. Germline loops: CDR1 MNHNS, CDR2 SASEGT. Germline trimming cut 3 bases from V and 1 base from J; bases unmatched to any gene: 1. This CDR3 region has 15 residues. CDR3 residues: CASSELAGNTGELFF. CDR3 coding DNA: TGTGCCAGCAGTGAGCTAGCGGGGAACACCGGGGAGCTGTTTTTT.

Only a few counts were recorded for this clonotype. The chain is built from TRBV24-1 and TRBJ2-3, with D uncertain. Between the trimmed V and J ends, which lost 1 base and 4 bases, there was a span of 2 bases. The germline gives CDR1 KGHDR, CDR2 SFDVKD. The CDR3 extends over 12 amino acids. Written as DNA, the CDR3 is TGTGCCACCAGTGATTTAGCAGATACGCAGTATTTT. This sequence encodes CATSDLADTQYF.

The chain links TRBV30 to TRBJ1-6; 8 nucleotides agree with TRBD1. Trimming at V came to 3 bases and at J to 0 bases, leaving 7 bases not matched to a gene. There are 17 residues in the CDR3. Germline CDR1 GTSNPN, CDR2 SVGIG (reference sequence). CDR3 bases: TGTGCCTGGAGGACGTGGACAGGGAGCTCCTATAATTCACCCCTCCACTTT. As protein: CAWRTWTGSSYNSPLHF. Together with reference TRBV30 and TRBJ1-6, the CDR3 gives the full variable domain: SQTIHQWPATLVQPVGSPLSLECTVEGTSNPNLYWYRQAAGRGLQLLFYSVGIGQISSEVPQNLSASRPQDRQFILSSKKLLLSDSGFYLCAWRTWTGSSYNSPLHFGNGTRLTVT.

This clonotype was found many times. This rearrangement joins TRBV28 to TRBJ2-7, with 7 bases fitting TRBD1. The CDR3 contains 15 residues. V was clipped by 5 bases and J by 5 bases; unmatched bases: 12. The V gene's germline CDR1 is MDHEN and CDR2 SYDVKM. The chain's CDR3 is CASSPRRTGNNEQYV. The CDR3 nucleotides read TGTGCCAGCAGTCCTAGGCGGACAGGAAATAACGAGCAGTACGTC.

This clonotype was detected a few times. This sequence joins TRBV9 and TRBJ2-3; TRBD2 matches at 11 bases. Germline loops: CDR1 SGDLS, CDR2 YYNGEE. The length of the CDR3 is 16 residues. J gave up 9 bases and V 0 bases, and 9 bases lay outside the gene matches. The CDR3, as DNA: TGTGCCAGCAGCGTAGGAGTAGCGGGGGGGTCCGCCACGCAGTATTTT. Its protein product is CASSVGVAGGSATQYF.

This clonotype occurred a few times. The chain uses TRBV5-5 and TRBJ2-2; TRBD2 agrees at 9 bases. Trimming cost V 1 base and J 3 bases; bases outside gene matches: 4. The germline CDR1 and CDR2 sequences are SGHKS and YYEKEE (reference sequence). There are 16 residues in the CDR3. CDR3 sequence (DNA): TGTGCCAGCAGCTTGCGAGCTAGCGGGGACACCGGGGAGCTGTTTTTT. Its translation: CASSLRASGDTGELFF.

This clonotype was observed once. The chain uses TRBV10-3 and TRBJ1-2; D may be TRBD1 (5 bases). Germline loops: CDR1 ENHRY, CDR2 SYGVKD. This CDR3 has 13 residues. V shed 3 bases and J shed 6 bases, with 11 bases lying between them. In nucleotides, the CDR3 is TGTGCCATCAGTGAAGGCCAGGGAGATGGCTACACCTTC. It translates to CAISEGQGDGYTF.

The chain's CDR3 is CASSRKWTGGQETQYF. The CDR3 DNA reads as TGTGCCAGCAGCCGGAAGTGGACAGGGGGACAAGAGACCCAGTACTTC. The rearrangement links TRBV7-2 to TRBJ2-5, with 10 nucleotides matching TRBD1. Germline V gives CDR1 SGHTA, CDR2 FQGNSA. V was pared by 5 bases and J by 2 bases, with 8 bases of the junction left unmatched. This CDR3 comprises 16 residues.

The chain employs TRBV7-2 and TRBJ1-2, with 7 nucleotides matching TRBD1. V gave up 1 base and J gave up 12 bases; unmatched junction bases: 8. The CDR3 totals 13 residues. Germline loops: CDR1 SGHTA, CDR2 FQGNSA. The CDR3 reads CASSLVQGGEDTF. CDR3 nucleotides: TGTGCCAGCAGCTTAGTTCAGGGGGGTGAGGACACCTTC.

The rearrangement joins TRBV10-2 to TRBJ2-2; 9 nucleotides match TRBD1. CDR3 length equals 14 residues. Germline CDR1 reads WSHSY; CDR2 reads SAAADI. Losses at the gene ends were 6 bases for V and 3 bases for J; bases not matched to a gene: 2. CDR3 amino acids: CASRGTGHTGELFF. CDR3 coding DNA: TGCGCCAGCAGAGGGACAGGGCACACCGGGGAGCTGTTTTTT.

J is TRBJ2-1 and V is TRBV7-2; the match to TRBD2 covers 11 bases. J was trimmed by 0 bases and V by 0 bases; bases with no gene match: 7. The CDR3 consists of 19 residues. Germline V gene sequence: CDR1 SGHTA, CDR2 FQGNSA. Written as DNA, the CDR3 is TGTGCCAGCAGCTTAGCTTCTAGCGGGGGGTACTTCTCCTACAATGAGCAGTTCTTC. As protein: CASSLASSGGYFSYNEQFF.

Many counts were recorded for this clonotype. This chain uses TRBV7-9 with TRBJ2-5; the D gene could be TRBD1 or TRBD2 (5 bases each). V was trimmed by 5 bases and J by 4 bases, leaving 14 bases between them. The CDR3 runs to 14 residues. CDR1 and CDR2 from the germline V gene are SEHNR and FQNEAQ (reference sequence). The CDR3 loop reads CASSKSRDRETQYF. CDR3 nucleotide sequence: TGTGCCAGCAGCAAATCGAGGGACCGAGAGACCCAGTACTTC.

This clonotype was seen only a few times. The gene calls are TRBV3-1 and TRBJ2-3, with D perhaps matching TRBD2 (7 bases). The germline gives CDR1 LGHDT, CDR2 YNNKEL (reference sequence). The CDR3 has 15 amino acids. V dropped 5 bases and J dropped 5 bases, with 17 bases sitting between them. Written as DNA, the CDR3 is TGTGCCAGCAGCGCCCGGGGGGCGCTTATAGATACGCAGTATTTT. As protein: CASSARGALIDTQYF.

As DNA, the CDR3 is TGTGCCAGCAGTGTGGGCCCGGAAAAACTGTTTTTT. Translating gives CASSVGPEKLFF. The chain has TRBV6-1 and TRBJ1-4; no firm D call. Trimming left V 4 bases short and J 8 bases short, with 8 bases between. Germline V gives CDR1 MNHNS, CDR2 SASEGT. The CDR3 contains 12 residues.

This rearrangement joins TRBV7-2 to TRBJ1-5; no clear D gene. The V and J ends lost 1 base and 7 bases respectively, with 14 bases between them. The CDR3 extends over 15 amino acids. The germline gives CDR1 SGHTA, CDR2 FQGNSA. CDR3 region: CASSLGGDTRQPQHF. The CDR3 DNA reads TGTGCCAGCAGCTTAGGTGGGGATACGAGGCAGCCCCAGCATTTT.

This clonotype appeared a single time. The gene calls are TRBV5-6 and TRBJ2-5, with D unclear. CDR3 length: 14 amino acids. V was trimmed by 6 bases and J by 2 bases, leaving 14 bases between them. Looked up from germline, CDR1 is SGHDT and CDR2 is YYEEEE. The CDR3 sequence is CASTLNGPQETQYF. CDR3 in DNA: TGTGCCAGCACCCTCAATGGTCCACAAGAGACCCAGTACTTC.

The table lists this clonotype with a few counts. The chain is built from TRBV20-1 and TRBJ2-1, with 7 positions matching TRBD1. This CDR3 is built from 15 residues. Looked up from germline, CDR1 is DFQATT and CDR2 is SNEGSKA (reference sequence). The J segment lost 5 bases and the V segment lost 1 base, leaving 8 bases of the junction unmatched. CDR3 residues: CSARVGTAKHNEQFF. The CDR3 region has the DNA TGCAGTGCTAGAGTTGGGACAGCTAAGCACAATGAGCAGTTCTTC.

In this sample, this clonotype turned up many times. The rearrangement joins TRBV11-2 to TRBJ2-2, with D possibly TRBD2 on 6 matching bases. V was trimmed by 5 bases and J by 6 bases, leaving 16 bases between them. CDR1 and CDR2 from the germline V gene are SGHAT and FQNNGV. The CDR3 is 15 amino acids. The CDR3 coding sequence is TGTGCCAGCAGCCTACGCAGAGGGGAGGCCGGGGAGCTGTTTTTT. Its translation: CASSLRRGEAGELFF.

In this sample, this clonotype turned up a few times. V is TRBV7-8 and J is TRBJ2-7; D unresolved. Germline V gene sequence: CDR1 SGHVS, CDR2 FQNEAQ. This CDR3 has 14 amino acids. V lost 1 base to trimming and J lost 3 bases, with 10 bases between them. The CDR3 loop is CASSLGWAGYEQYF. DNA of the CDR3: TGTGCCAGCAGCTTAGGATGGGCAGGCTACGAGCAGTACTTC.

The chain employs TRBV5-1 and TRBJ2-2; 11 bases agree with TRBD2. Germline V gene data show CDR1 as SGHRS and CDR2 as YFSETQ. The CDR3 runs 14 residues. Trimming removed 4 bases from V and 6 bases from J; junction bases left unmatched: 2. The CDR3 DNA reads as TGCGCCAGCAGCATGACTAGCGGGGCCGGGGAGCTGTTTTTT. Its translation: CASSMTSGAGELFF.